The 13 T cell receptor beta chains presented below share a single source sample, sequenced in a study of T cells in Graves' hyperthyroidism and ophthalmopathy. What was amplified from RNA transcripts were TCR beta CDR3 regions. The HTBI primer set served for first-round RT-PCR of the TCR CDR3. TCRdb used MiXCR to reprocess the multiplex PCR reads, holding one entry per CDR3 protein. Here the sample spans 650,000 to 750,000 distinct CDR3 sequences, 14% being singletons. Sequenced sample: blood. Receptors originate from a woman aged 18-30 years with Graves' hyperthyroidism.

This clonotype was seen ten or more times. The chain carries TRBV24-1 and TRBJ2-1; no definite D call. This CDR3 contains 16 residues. CDR1 is KGHDR and CDR2 is SFDVKD in the germline V gene. V dropped 0 bases and J dropped 6 bases, with 14 bases sitting between them. The CDR3 protein is CATSDLLSPSINEQFF. The CDR3 DNA reads as TGTGCCACCAGTGATTTGCTAAGTCCATCTATCAATGAGCAGTTCTTC.

This clonotype has just a few counts. The V and J genes are TRBV7-9 and TRBJ1-2, with 8 bases aligning to TRBD1. The V and J ends lost 7 bases and 8 bases, in that order; junction bases with no gene match: 12. Germline V gene sequence: CDR1 SEHNR, CDR2 FQNEAQ (reference sequence). This CDR3 is 14 amino acids long. CDR3 nucleotide sequence: TGTGCCAGCACCGACCGCAGGGGGCAGGAAGGCTACACCTTC. Translating gives CASTDRRGQEGYTF. Based on the CDR3 plus reference TRBV7-9 and TRBJ1-2, the full variable domain is DTGVSQNPRHKITKRGQNVTFRCDPISEHNRLYWYRQTLGQGPEFLTYFQNEAQLEKSRLLSDRFSAERPKGSFSTLEIQRTEQGDSAMYLCASTDRRGQEGYTFGSGTRLTVV.

This clonotype showed up many times. The rearrangement uses TRBV6-1 and TRBJ2-7; TRBD2 aligns across 10 bases. This CDR3 has 15 amino acids. V lost 11 bases and J lost 2; bases outside the gene matches: 12. CDR1 is MNHNS and CDR2 is SASEGT in the germline V gene. The CDR3 spells CAARSSGSPTYEQYF. The CDR3 region has the DNA TGTGCCGCACGTTCTAGCGGGAGTCCGACCTACGAGCAGTACTTC.

This clonotype was seen more than once but under ten times. The gene calls are TRBV7-8 and TRBJ2-1; 9 positions agree with TRBD2. CDR1 is SGHVS, CDR2 FQNEAQ, per germline. With V trimmed by 5 bases and J by 8 bases, 10 bases remained unmatched. The CDR3 spans 15 residues. CDR3 region: CASSVSGLAIHEQFF. The CDR3 region has the DNA TGTGCCAGCAGCGTATCGGGACTAGCTATCCATGAGCAGTTCTTC.

The chain has TRBV5-1 and TRBJ1-3; D is perhaps TRBD1 (5 bases). Trimming shortened V by 7 bases and J by 0 bases, and 11 bases separated the two germline ends. This CDR3 contains 14 residues. Germline V gene sequence: CDR1 SGHRS, CDR2 YFSETQ. CDR3 region: CASRGTVSGNTIYF. Written as DNA, the CDR3 is TGCGCCAGCCGGGGCACTGTCTCTGGAAACACCATATATTTT. Full variable domain (rest looked up from reference TRBV5-1 and TRBJ1-3): KAGVTQTPRYLIKTRGQQVTLSCSPISGHRSVSWYQQTPGQGLQFLFEYFSETQRNKGNFPGRFSGRQFSNSRSEMNVSTLELGDSALYLCASRGTVSGNTIYFGEGSWLTVV.

The rearrangement uses TRBV13 and TRBJ2-1; D is undetermined. Trimming shortened V by 6 bases and J by 5 bases, and 11 bases separated the two germline ends. The CDR3 has 13 residues. In germline, CDR1 is PRHDT, CDR2 FYEKMQ (reference sequence). In nucleotides, the CDR3 is TGTGCCAGCAGTGACACGTCCGACAATGAGCAGTTCTTC. This codes for CASSDTSDNEQFF.

This clonotype was seen ten or more times. The chain links TRBV20-1 to TRBJ1-1; no clear D gene. V was shortened by 4 bases and J by 1 base, with 7 bases between the two germline ends. The CDR3 extends over 12 amino acids. From germline, CDR1 is DFQATT and CDR2 SNEGSKA (reference sequence). The CDR3 here is CSAKRTNTEAFF. The CDR3 DNA reads as TGCAGTGCTAAAAGAACGAACACTGAAGCTTTCTTT.

To note about this clonotype: The conserved phenylalanine or tryptophan is not found at the CDR3 terminus, so this likely reflects a read error. CDR3 DNA sequence: TGTGCCAGCAGCGTAGATTCAGATACGCAGTATCTT. Encoded protein: CASSVDSDTQYL. This chain links TRBV9 with TRBJ2-3; no definite D call. Trimming stripped 0 bases from V and 4 bases from J, with 3 bases between. In germline, CDR1 is SGDLS, CDR2 YYNGEE. The CDR3 is 12 amino acids.

V usage is TRBV27 and J usage is TRBJ2-4; maybe TRBD2 (6 bases). The V gene's germline CDR1 is MNHEY and CDR2 SMNVEV (reference sequence). This CDR3 has 16 residues. The ends were cut back, 3 bases at V and 3 bases at J, with 15 bases in the middle. Here the CDR3 reads CASSFRGLLGKNIQYF. In DNA, the CDR3 is TGTGCCAGCAGTTTCCGGGGGTTATTGGGCAAAAACATTCAGTACTTC.

This chain connects TRBV24-1 to TRBJ2-2, with a possible D match to TRBD2 (5 bases). Germline lookup yields CDR1 KGHDR and CDR2 SFDVKD. The CDR3 spans 16 residues. Trimming left V 1 base short and J 2 bases short, with 10 bases between. CDR3 protein: CATSDFSGRNTGELFF. CDR3 DNA: TGTGCCACCAGTGATTTTAGTGGGAGAAACACCGGGGAGCTGTTTTTT.

V is TRBV7-9 and J is TRBJ2-3, with D possibly called TRBD1 or TRBD2 (5 bases each). This CDR3 has 19 residues. The germline CDR1 and CDR2 sequences are SEHNR and FQNEAQ (reference sequence). With 5 bases removed from V and 0 bases from J, the gap between germline ends came to 24 bases. CDR3 in DNA: TGTGCCAGCAGCCACCGCTCCTACCGGGACGCCCCTAGCACAGATACGCAGTATTTT. Protein product: CASSHRSYRDAPSTDTQYF.

This chain links TRBV2 with TRBJ1-2; 7 bases are a match to TRBD1. Unmatched junction bases numbered 14, after V lost 8 bases and J lost 8 bases. The CDR3 length is 14 residues. Germline CDR1 SNHLY, CDR2 FYNNEI. The CDR3 spells CASGASGQTQGYTF. The CDR3 DNA is TGTGCCAGCGGGGCCTCGGGACAGACTCAAGGCTACACCTTC.

In this sample, this clonotype turned up many times. The V and J genes are TRBV7-9 and TRBJ2-1, with D tentatively TRBD1 or TRBD2 (5 bases each). The V end lost 1 base, the J end lost 5 bases, and 12 bases lay between the germline ends. The CDR3 contains 15 residues. Germline V gives CDR1 SEHNR, CDR2 FQNEAQ (reference sequence). CDR3 loop: CASSLGIGTHNEQFF. CDR3 nucleotide sequence: TGTGCCAGCAGCTTAGGCATAGGGACCCACAATGAGCAGTTCTTC.